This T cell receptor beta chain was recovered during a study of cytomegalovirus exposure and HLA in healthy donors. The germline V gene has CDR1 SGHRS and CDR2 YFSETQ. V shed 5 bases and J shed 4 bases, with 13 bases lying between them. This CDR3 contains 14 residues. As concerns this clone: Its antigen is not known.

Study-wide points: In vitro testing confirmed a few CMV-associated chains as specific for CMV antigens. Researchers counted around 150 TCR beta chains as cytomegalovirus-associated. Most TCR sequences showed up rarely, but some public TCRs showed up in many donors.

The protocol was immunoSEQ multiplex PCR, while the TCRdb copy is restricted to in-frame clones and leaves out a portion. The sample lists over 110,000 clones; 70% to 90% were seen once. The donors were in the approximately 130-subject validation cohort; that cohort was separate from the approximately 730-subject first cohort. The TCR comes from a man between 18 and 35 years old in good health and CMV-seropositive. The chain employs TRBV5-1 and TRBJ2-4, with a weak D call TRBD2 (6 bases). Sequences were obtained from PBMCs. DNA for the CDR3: TGCGCCAGCAGGGAGGTCGGAGGGAAAAACATTCAGTACTTC. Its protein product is CASREVGGKNIQYF.